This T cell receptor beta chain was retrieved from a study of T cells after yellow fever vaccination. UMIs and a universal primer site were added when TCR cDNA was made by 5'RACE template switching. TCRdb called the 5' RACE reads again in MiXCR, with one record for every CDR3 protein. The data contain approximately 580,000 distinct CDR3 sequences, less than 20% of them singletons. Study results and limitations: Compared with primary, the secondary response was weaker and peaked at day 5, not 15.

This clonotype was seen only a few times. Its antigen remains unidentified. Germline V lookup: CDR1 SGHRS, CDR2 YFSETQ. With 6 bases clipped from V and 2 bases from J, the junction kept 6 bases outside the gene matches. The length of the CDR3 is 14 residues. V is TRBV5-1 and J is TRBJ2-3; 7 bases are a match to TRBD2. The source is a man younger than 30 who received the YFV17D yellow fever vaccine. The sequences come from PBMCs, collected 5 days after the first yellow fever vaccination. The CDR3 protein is CASTVTSHTDTQYF. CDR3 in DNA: TGCGCCAGCACCGTGACTAGCCACACAGATACGCAGTATTTT. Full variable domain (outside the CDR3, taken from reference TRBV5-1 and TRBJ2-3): KAGVTQTPRYLIKTRGQQVTLSCSPISGHRSVSWYQQTPGQGLQFLFEYFSETQRNKGNFPGRFSGRQFSNSRSEMNVSTLELGDSALYLCASTVTSHTDTQYFGPGTRLTVL.